The present T cell receptor beta chain was sequenced within a study of T cell repertoires in cytomegalovirus infection. Study details: Newly reported HLA-C-restricted and thoroughly characterized HLA-B-restricted CMV epitopes were employed. Public signatures in TCR beta pointed to CMV infection and matching HLA type. Broader study findings: Using cumulative public TCR beta family frequency, the authors identified those who carried CMV together with the relevant HLA. Within the response measured ex vivo, HLA-C-restricted CMV-specific TCR beta clonotypes were dominant.

MiXCR, run by TCRdb on the reads, gives a single entry per CDR3 protein. This table has roughly 110,000 distinct CDR3 sequences, 30% to 35% appearing once. V was pared by 2 bases and J by 2 bases, with 5 bases of the junction left unmatched. This CDR3 spans 15 amino acids. Germline assignment: CDR1 SGHVS and CDR2 FQNEAQ. This clonotype was detected many times. Its antigen is still unknown. The rearrangement joins TRBV7-8 to TRBJ2-7, with 8 bases lining up with TRBD1. This receptor was obtained from a human donor in good health (CMV status not recorded). Some clones in this sample may be carry-over from other donors' samples. Source: CD8+ T cells from cultured PBMCs, taken from culture after CMV antigen stimulation. CDR3 region: CASSLLEQGAYEQYF. The DNA of the CDR3 is TGTGCCAGCAGCTTACTTGAACAGGGGGCCTACGAGCAGTACTTC.